The 24 T cell receptor beta chains listed next were all sequenced from one sample in a study of blood T cell repertoires in COVID-19 (dated by TCRdb to 2018 to 2020). The library was prepared using the immunoSEQ multiplex PCR assay. The table comes from immuneACCESS by way of TCRdb, which keeps in-frame sequences with V and J called. Part of the clones is missing from these tables; in studies checked, under half for an unresolved V gene and the rest for unknown reasons. Recorded for this sample are fewer than 200,000 clones; 80% to 90% of them occurred a single time. The ten largest clones represent about 8.4% of the sample. The material sequenced was PBMCs or T cells enriched from blood (not recorded which). The receptors were gathered from a woman between 18 and 29 years old who had recovered from COVID-19.

The V call is TRBV4-2, the J call TRBJ2-4, with 9 bases matching TRBD2. The CDR3 is 17 amino acids. The J segment lost 7 bases and the V segment lost 2 bases, leaving 12 bases of the junction unmatched. The germline V gene encodes CDR1 LGHNA and CDR2 YNFKEQ. The CDR3 loop is CASSQRELAGNLNIQYF. DNA for the CDR3: TGTGCCAGCAGCCAACGGGAGCTAGCGGGGAATCTGAACATTCAGTACTTC.

This chain uses TRBV9 with TRBJ2-1; D is unresolved. With 4 bases removed from V and 12 bases from J, the gap between germline ends came to 17 bases. CDR3 size: 13 residues. CDR1 and CDR2 (germline): SGDLS, YYNGEE. The CDR3, as DNA: TGTGCCAGCAGCTCCGAAGACCGTGGCGGGCAGTTCTTC. It codes for CASSSEDRGGQFF.

The chain employs TRBV5-1 and TRBJ2-3; D gene uncertain. The V end was cut by 3 bases, the J end by 1 base, with 15 bases between. Germline lookup yields CDR1 SGHRS and CDR2 YFSETQ. The CDR3 spans 16 residues. DNA of the CDR3: TGCGCCAGCAGCTGGAACATAGCCGGCGGCACAGATACGCAGTATTTT. Residues: CASSWNIAGGTDTQYF.

This chain connects TRBV28 to TRBJ1-4; 7 positions agree with TRBD1. The CDR3 consists of 13 residues. CDR1 is MDHEN, CDR2 SYDVKM, per germline. V dropped 8 bases and J dropped 8; count of bases not matched to a gene: 8. The CDR3: CASEGDSAEKLFF. For the CDR3, the DNA is TGTGCCAGCGAAGGGGACAGCGCAGAAAAACTGTTTTTT.

The gene calls are TRBV28 and TRBJ1-2, with TRBD1 as a possible D gene (5 bases). The germline V gene encodes CDR1 MDHEN and CDR2 SYDVKM. V was trimmed by 3 bases and J by 2 bases, leaving 7 bases between them. The CDR3 is 13 amino acids. CDR3 in DNA: TGTGCCAGCAGTTTGACAGACAACTATGGCTACACCTTC. Protein: CASSLTDNYGYTF.

The chain recombines TRBV7-9 with TRBJ1-4; D is unresolved. Germline V gene sequence: CDR1 SEHNR, CDR2 FQNEAQ (reference sequence). This CDR3 comprises 16 residues. V gave up 4 bases and J gave up 0 bases, with 12 bases separating them. The CDR3 bases are TGTGCCAGCAGCTACCAAAACAGAGCAACTAATGAAAAACTGTTTTTT. Its translation is CASSYQNRATNEKLFF.

V gene TRBV7-9 combines with J gene TRBJ1-3; no clear D gene. The CDR3 sequence is 15 residues long. V was trimmed by 5 bases and J by 1 base, leaving 12 bases between them. Germline assignment: CDR1 SEHNR and CDR2 FQNEAQ (reference sequence). CDR3 DNA sequence: TGTGCCAGCAGCCTCCGACTTGATTCTGGAAACACCATATATTTT. Protein: CASSLRLDSGNTIYF.

The CDR3 loop reads CASSFATGNYEQYF. The CDR3 nucleotides read TGTGCCAGCAGCTTCGCGACAGGGAACTACGAGCAGTACTTC. The J gene is TRBJ2-7, the V gene TRBV6-5; 7 nucleotides agree with TRBD1. The CDR3 runs 14 residues. The J segment lost 3 bases and the V segment lost 6 bases, leaving 8 bases of the junction unmatched. Germline loops: CDR1 MNHEY, CDR2 SVGAGI.

The sample holds a few counts of this clone. V gene TRBV27 combines with J gene TRBJ1-2; maybe TRBD1 (6 bases). The CDR3 is made up of 13 amino acids. V was trimmed by 6 bases and J by 8 bases, leaving 16 bases between them. Germline lookup yields CDR1 MNHEY and CDR2 SMNVEV (reference sequence). The CDR3 sequence is CASRVGGGVGYTF. The DNA of the CDR3 is TGTGCCAGCAGGGTGGGCGGGGGCGTGGGCTACACCTTC.

This chain connects TRBV28 to TRBJ2-2; no clear D gene. Germline-derived CDR1 and CDR2 are MDHEN and SYDVKM. Trimming pared 10 bases from V and 2 bases from J, leaving 5 bases between. This CDR3 comprises 11 residues. In nucleotides, the CDR3 is TGTGCCACCACTAACACCGGGGAGCTGTTTTTT. Encoded protein: CATTNTGELFF.

V gene TRBV27 combines with J gene TRBJ2-4; weak D call: TRBD2 (5 bases). CDR1 MNHEY and CDR2 SMNVEV come from the germline V gene (reference sequence). V lost 2 bases and J lost 4, with 9 bases in between. The CDR3 is 14 residues long. CDR3 DNA: TGTGCCAGCAGTTTAAACACGGGGAAAAACATTCAGTACTTC. This sequence encodes CASSLNTGKNIQYF.

CDR3 coding DNA: TGTGCCAGCAGCTTCGGACTTTGGTCGGGTGAAGCTTTCTTT. Residues: CASSFGLWSGEAFF. The chain links TRBV7-9 to TRBJ1-1, with unresolved D. The CDR3 has 14 residues. Looked up from germline, CDR1 is SEHNR and CDR2 is FQNEAQ (reference sequence). Trimming took 3 bases from V and 7 from J, leaving 15 bases between them.

The genes are TRBV7-8 and TRBJ2-3; 11 bases match TRBD2. This CDR3 is built from 16 residues. Germline trimming cut 5 bases from V and 1 base from J; bases unmatched to any gene: 5. Germline lookup yields CDR1 SGHVS and CDR2 FQNEAQ. CDR3 bases: TGTGCCAGCAGCCAAGGGACTAGCGGACGCACAGATACGCAGTATTTT. Translating it yields CASSQGTSGRTDTQYF.

This clone was picked up one time. The rearrangement uses TRBV7-3 and TRBJ2-7; 12 bases are a match to TRBD2. V dropped 3 bases and J dropped 1; count of bases not matched to a gene: 1. CDR1 is SGHTA, CDR2 FQGTGA, per germline. This CDR3 has 15 amino acids. CDR3 coding DNA: TGTGCCAGCAGCTTCGGACTAGCGGGATCCTACGAGCAGTACTTC. This gives the protein CASSFGLAGSYEQYF.

The chain carries TRBV19 and TRBJ2-2, with TRBD1 matching 9 bases. J gave up 3 bases and V 5 bases, and 13 bases lay outside the gene matches. Germline CDR1 reads LNHDA; CDR2 reads SQIVND (reference sequence). The CDR3 length is 18 residues. CDR3 bases: TGTGCCAGTAGTTCGATTTTGGACAGGGGATGGGACACCGGGGAGCTGTTTTTT. Amino acids: CASSSILDRGWDTGELFF.

This clone was counted a few times. V gene TRBV28 combines with J gene TRBJ1-6; weak D call: TRBD1 (5 bases). The germline CDR1 and CDR2 sequences are MDHEN and SYDVKM. This CDR3 spans 14 amino acids. Trimming left V 3 bases short and J 5 bases short, with 8 bases between. In nucleotides, the CDR3 is TGTGCCAGCAGTTTTGGGACTCATAATTCACCCCTCCACTTT. Translated, it gives CASSFGTHNSPLHF.

This chain joins TRBV9 and TRBJ1-4, with 7 bases lining up with TRBD1. The CDR3 consists of 14 residues. Looked up from germline, CDR1 is SGDLS and CDR2 is YYNGEE. J gave up 4 bases and V 4 bases, and 4 bases lay outside the gene matches. The CDR3 here is CASSSQGVNEKLFF. CDR3 coding DNA: TGTGCCAGCAGCTCTCAGGGGGTTAATGAAAAACTGTTTTTT.

This clone was detected only once. This CDR3 is also generated by other DNA sequences in the sample. The chain couples TRBV6-5 to TRBJ1-1; D remains ambiguous. The CDR3 totals 12 residues. Germline loops: CDR1 MNHEY, CDR2 SVGAGI. The V end lost 4 bases, the J end lost 4 bases, and 7 bases lay between the germline ends. The CDR3 nucleotides are TGTGCCAGCAGTTCCCGAGGCACTGAAGCTTTCTTT. This gives the protein CASSSRGTEAFF.

This clone appeared a single time. The chain recombines TRBV24-1 with TRBJ2-7, with no clear D. V was shortened by 5 bases and J by 3 bases, with 4 bases between the two germline ends. This CDR3 contains 11 residues. Germline V gene lookup returns CDR1 KGHDR and CDR2 SFDVKD. The CDR3 loop is CATSVGYEQYF. In DNA form, the CDR3 reads TGTGCCACCAGTGTCGGCTACGAGCAGTACTTC.

The chain is built from TRBV4-3 and TRBJ1-1; 9 bases line up with TRBD1. The CDR3 has 13 residues. V lost 3 bases, J lost 9 bases, and 5 bases stayed unmatched. Germline V gene data show CDR1 as LGHNA and CDR2 as YSLEER. The CDR3: CASSQTQGAKAFF. Here the CDR3 DNA reads TGCGCCAGCAGCCAGACACAGGGGGCGAAAGCTTTCTTT.

V is TRBV9 and J is TRBJ2-7; D is possibly TRBD2 (6 bases). The CDR3 consists of 15 residues. Trimming removed 1 base at V and 4 bases at J, with 15 bases between. Germline lookup yields CDR1 SGDLS and CDR2 YYNGEE. The CDR3 bases are TGTGCCAGCAGCGTAAGTTCGACTAGTATTTACGAGCAGTACTTC. It codes for CASSVSSTSIYEQYF.

This rearrangement joins TRBV7-2 to TRBJ1-5; a weak D match, TRBD1 (5 bases). From germline, CDR1 is SGHTA and CDR2 FQGNSA. The CDR3 is 12 residues long. V lost 7 bases, J lost 5 bases, and 9 bases lay in between. This chain's CDR3 is CASIPGDQPQHF. DNA for the CDR3: TGTGCCAGCATCCCGGGGGATCAGCCCCAGCATTTT.

The V call is TRBV5-1, the J call TRBJ1-5, with 7 bases lining up with TRBD1. Germline V CDR1 and CDR2: SGHRS, YFSETQ. With 4 bases clipped from V and 5 bases from J, the junction kept 3 bases outside the gene matches. The CDR3 is 13 residues long. CDR3 sequence: CASSQGTDQPQHF. The CDR3 DNA reads TGCGCCAGCAGCCAGGGGACAGATCAGCCCCAGCATTTT.

The chain couples TRBV11-2 to TRBJ1-2; 7 nucleotides line up with TRBD1. This CDR3 is 18 amino acids long. Germline V gene data show CDR1 as SGHAT and CDR2 as FQNNGV. J gave up 2 bases and V 5 bases, and 17 bases lay outside the gene matches. The CDR3 DNA reads as TGTGCCAGCAGCCCGAGGACAGGCCCGTTTTCATCGAACTATGGCTACACCTTC. It specifies CASSPRTGPFSSNYGYTF.